This T cell receptor (beta chain) was observed in a study of cytotoxic CD8 clonotypes in ibrutinib-treated CLL. Across the study: Of the patients, roughly 10 were relapsed/refractory, under 16 treatment-naive and 17 to 18 IGHV unmutated. After treatment lasting a median approximately eleven months, range 6 to 36, response samples were collected.

Study-wide points: Public clonotypes (which were uncommon) either contracted or remained stable on treatment. Relative to age-matched healthy donors, clonality at baseline was higher, and it tracked circulating CD8+ T-cell counts.

Assay used: immunoSEQ multiplex PCR; TCRdb lists only in-frame clones, some missing. There are about 50,000 clones in the sample; approximately 50% occur only once, and around a third lies in the top ten. A note on this clone: What it recognizes is unknown.

The sample was PBMCs, taken after 12 months of ibrutinib treatment. This TCR was sampled from a human donor with chronic lymphocytic leukemia.

This CDR3 reads CASTLGSPYEQYF. CDR3 sequence (DNA): TGTGCCAGCACCCTTGGGTCTCCCTACGAGCAGTACTTC. This chain uses TRBV7-6 with TRBJ2-7; D remains ambiguous. Germline V gene lookup returns CDR1 SGHVS and CDR2 FNYEAQ. This CDR3 is built from 13 residues. V was clipped by 7 bases and J by 2 bases, with 12 bases between them.